This record covers a single T cell receptor beta chain. These data come from a study of blood T cells in healthy people across ages. This CDR3 has 16 residues. After removal of 5 bases from V and 6 bases from J, the junction contained 9 bases not matched to a gene. Germline V gives CDR1 DFQATT, CDR2 SNEGSKA (reference sequence). A second PCR of about 7 to 12 cycles used a sample-barcoded 5' primer and a J-beta primer mix. In TCRdb, the 5' RACE reads were re-called with MiXCR into one record per CDR3 protein. Of roughly 1.6 million distinct CDR3 sequences in the sample, roughly 32% were seen once. V is TRBV20-1 and J is TRBJ2-1; 14 nucleotides line up with TRBD2. The sequence derives from a woman aged 25 to 39 in good health. What was sequenced was blood. The CDR3 protein is CSAPPTSGGAPNEQFF. CDR3 bases: TGCAGTGCTCCCCCGACTAGCGGGGGGGCCCCCAATGAGCAGTTCTTC.